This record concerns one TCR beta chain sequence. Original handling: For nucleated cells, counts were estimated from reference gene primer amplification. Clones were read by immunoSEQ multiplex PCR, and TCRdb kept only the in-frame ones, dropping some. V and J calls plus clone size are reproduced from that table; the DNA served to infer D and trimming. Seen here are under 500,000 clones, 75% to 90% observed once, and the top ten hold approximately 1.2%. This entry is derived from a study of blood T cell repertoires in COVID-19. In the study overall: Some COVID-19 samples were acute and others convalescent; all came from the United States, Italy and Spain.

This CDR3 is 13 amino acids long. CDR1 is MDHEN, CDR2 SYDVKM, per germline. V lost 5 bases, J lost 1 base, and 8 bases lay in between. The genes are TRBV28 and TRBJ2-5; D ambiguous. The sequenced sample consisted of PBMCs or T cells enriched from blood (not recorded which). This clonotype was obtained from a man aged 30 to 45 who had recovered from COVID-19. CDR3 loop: CASSTIVQETQYF. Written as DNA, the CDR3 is TGTGCCAGCAGTACAATTGTCCAAGAGACCCAGTACTTC.